This TCR beta chain is from a study of T cell responses to AZD1222 COVID-19 vaccine. Comments on this clone: Its antigen is unknown.

Study findings and constraints: Dominant at 160-218 and 743-854, vaccine-associated CD4 TCRs also spanned spike.

Method: immunoSEQ multiplex PCR; TCRdb's copy keeps in-frame clones and lacks some. Of about 150,000 clones listed, 85% to 95% are singletons. The CDR3 runs to 15 residues. In germline, CDR1 is DFQATT, CDR2 SNEGSKA (reference sequence). Trimming removed 6 bases from V and 0 bases from J, with 18 bases in between. The specimen comprised peripheral blood, sampled on day 0 of AZD1222 vaccination. J is TRBJ2-7 and V is TRBV20-1, with a possible D match to TRBD2 (6 bases). This TCR was recovered from an adult in good health. In DNA form, the CDR3 reads TGCAGTGCCAGTCCGGGGGACGGGAGCTCCTACGAGCAGTACTTC. Protein sequence: CSASPGDGSSYEQYF.